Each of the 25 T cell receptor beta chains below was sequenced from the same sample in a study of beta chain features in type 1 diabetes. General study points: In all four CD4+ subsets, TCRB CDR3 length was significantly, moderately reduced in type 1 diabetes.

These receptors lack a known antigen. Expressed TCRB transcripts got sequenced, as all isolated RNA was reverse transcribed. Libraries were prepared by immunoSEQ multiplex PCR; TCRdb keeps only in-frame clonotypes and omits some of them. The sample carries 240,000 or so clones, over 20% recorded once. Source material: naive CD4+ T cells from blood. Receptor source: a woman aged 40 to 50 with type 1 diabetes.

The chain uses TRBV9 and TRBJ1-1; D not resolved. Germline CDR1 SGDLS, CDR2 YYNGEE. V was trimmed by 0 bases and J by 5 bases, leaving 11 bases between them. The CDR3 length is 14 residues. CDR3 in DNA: TGTGCCAGCAGCGTAGGCCAGGCGAAGACTGAAGCTTTCTTT. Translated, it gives CASSVGQAKTEAFF. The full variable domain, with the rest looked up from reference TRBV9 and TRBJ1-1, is DSGVTQTPKHLITATGQRVTLRCSPRSGDLSVYWYQQSLDQGLQFLIQYYNGEERAKGNILERFSAQQFPDLHSELNLSSLELGDSALYFCASSVGQAKTEAFFGQGTRLTVV.

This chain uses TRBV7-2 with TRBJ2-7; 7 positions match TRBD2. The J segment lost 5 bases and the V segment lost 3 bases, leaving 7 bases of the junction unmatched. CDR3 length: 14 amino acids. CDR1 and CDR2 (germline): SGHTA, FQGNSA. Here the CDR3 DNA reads TGTGCCAGCAGCTTCGGGACTAATGACCACGAGCAGTACTTC. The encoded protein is CASSFGTNDHEQYF.

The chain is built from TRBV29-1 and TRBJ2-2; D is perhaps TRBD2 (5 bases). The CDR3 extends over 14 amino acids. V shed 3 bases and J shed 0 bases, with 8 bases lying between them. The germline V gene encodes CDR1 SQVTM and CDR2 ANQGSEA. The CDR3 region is CSVEDGTNTGELFF. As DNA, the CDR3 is TGCAGCGTTGAGGACGGGACGAACACCGGGGAGCTGTTTTTT.

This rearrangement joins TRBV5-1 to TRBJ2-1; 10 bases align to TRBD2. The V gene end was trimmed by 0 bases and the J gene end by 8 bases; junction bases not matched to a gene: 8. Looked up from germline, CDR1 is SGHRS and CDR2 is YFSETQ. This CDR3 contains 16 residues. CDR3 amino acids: CASSLDASGSRDEQFF. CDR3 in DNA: TGCGCCAGCAGCTTGGATGCTAGCGGGAGTAGGGATGAGCAGTTCTTC.

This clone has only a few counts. CDR3 residues: CASSDVGAPSGANVLTF. The CDR3 bases are TGTGCCAGCAGTGATGTAGGGGCACCTTCTGGGGCCAACGTCCTGACTTTC. The V call is TRBV2, the J call TRBJ2-6, with D possibly TRBD1 on 5 matching bases. Looked up from germline, CDR1 is SNHLY and CDR2 is FYNNEI. V was trimmed by 3 bases and J by 1 base, leaving 13 bases between them. This CDR3 comprises 17 residues.

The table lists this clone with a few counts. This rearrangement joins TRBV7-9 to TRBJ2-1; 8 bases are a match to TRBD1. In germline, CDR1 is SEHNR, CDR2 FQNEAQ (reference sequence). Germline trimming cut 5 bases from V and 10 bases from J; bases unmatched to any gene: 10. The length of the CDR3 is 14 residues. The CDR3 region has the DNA TGTGCCAGCAGCAGAATGACAGGGGAAGAAGAGCAGTTCTTC. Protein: CASSRMTGEEEQFF.

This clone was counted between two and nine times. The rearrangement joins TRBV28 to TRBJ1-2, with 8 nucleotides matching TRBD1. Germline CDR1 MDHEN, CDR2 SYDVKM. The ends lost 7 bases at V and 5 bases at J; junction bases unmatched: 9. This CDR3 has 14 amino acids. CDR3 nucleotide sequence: TGTGCCAGCAAAGAACAGGGGGAGCTATATGGCTACACCTTC. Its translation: CASKEQGELYGYTF.

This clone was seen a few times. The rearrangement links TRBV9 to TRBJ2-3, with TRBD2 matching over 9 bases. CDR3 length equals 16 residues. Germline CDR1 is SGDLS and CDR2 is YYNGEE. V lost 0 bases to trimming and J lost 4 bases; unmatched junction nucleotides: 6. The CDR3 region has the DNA TGTGCCAGCAGCGTAGATGGTAGCGGGGGATCAGATACGCAGTATTTT. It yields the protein CASSVDGSGGSDTQYF.

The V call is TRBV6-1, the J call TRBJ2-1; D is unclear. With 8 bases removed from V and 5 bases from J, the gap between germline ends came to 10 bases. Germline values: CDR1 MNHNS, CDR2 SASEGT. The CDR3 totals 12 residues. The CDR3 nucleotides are TGTGCCAGCTGGTCGCGAGACAATGAGCAGTTCTTC. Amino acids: CASWSRDNEQFF.

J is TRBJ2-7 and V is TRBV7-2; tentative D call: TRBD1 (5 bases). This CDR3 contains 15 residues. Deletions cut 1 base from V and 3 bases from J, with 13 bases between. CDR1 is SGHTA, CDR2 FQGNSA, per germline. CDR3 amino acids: CASSLGTGTIYEQYF. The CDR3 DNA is TGTGCCAGCAGCTTAGGAACAGGCACAATCTACGAGCAGTACTTC.

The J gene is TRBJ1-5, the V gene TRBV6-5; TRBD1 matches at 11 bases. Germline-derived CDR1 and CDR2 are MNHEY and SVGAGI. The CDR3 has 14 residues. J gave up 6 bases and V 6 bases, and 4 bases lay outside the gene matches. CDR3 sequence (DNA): TGTGCCAGCAGCCGGACAGGGGGCGGTCAGCCCCAGCATTTT. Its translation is CASSRTGGGQPQHF.

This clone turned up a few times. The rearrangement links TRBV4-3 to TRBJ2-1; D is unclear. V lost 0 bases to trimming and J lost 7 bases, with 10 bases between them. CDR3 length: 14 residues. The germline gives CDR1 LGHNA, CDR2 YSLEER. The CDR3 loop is CASSQDELNNEQFF. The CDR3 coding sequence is TGCGCCAGCAGCCAAGATGAACTCAATAATGAGCAGTTCTTC.

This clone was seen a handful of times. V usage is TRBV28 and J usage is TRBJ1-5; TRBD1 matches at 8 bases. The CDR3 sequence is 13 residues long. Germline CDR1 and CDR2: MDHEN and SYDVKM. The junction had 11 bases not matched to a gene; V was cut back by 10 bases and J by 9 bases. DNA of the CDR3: TGTGCCATTCGTAGGACAGGGCGAGGGCCCCAGCATTTT. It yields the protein CAIRRTGRGPQHF.

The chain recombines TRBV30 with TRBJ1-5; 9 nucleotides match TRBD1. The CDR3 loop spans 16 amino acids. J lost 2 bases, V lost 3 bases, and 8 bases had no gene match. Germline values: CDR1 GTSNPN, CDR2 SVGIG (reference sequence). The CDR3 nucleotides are TGTGCCTGGAGCGTAGGGACAGGGAGCGGCAATCAGCCCCAGCATTTT. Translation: CAWSVGTGSGNQPQHF.

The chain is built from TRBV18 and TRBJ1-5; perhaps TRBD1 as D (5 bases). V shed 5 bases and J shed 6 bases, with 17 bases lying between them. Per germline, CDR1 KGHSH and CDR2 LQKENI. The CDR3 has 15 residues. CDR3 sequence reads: CASSGAEGTRQPQHF. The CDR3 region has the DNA TGTGCCAGCTCAGGGGCAGAAGGAACTCGTCAGCCCCAGCATTTT.

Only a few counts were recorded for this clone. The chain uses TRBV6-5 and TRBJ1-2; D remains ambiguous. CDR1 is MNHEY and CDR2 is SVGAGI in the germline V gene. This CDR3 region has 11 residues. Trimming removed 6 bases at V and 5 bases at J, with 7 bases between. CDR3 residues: CASRGGYGYTF. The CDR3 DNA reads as TGTGCCAGCAGGGGAGGGTATGGCTACACCTTC.

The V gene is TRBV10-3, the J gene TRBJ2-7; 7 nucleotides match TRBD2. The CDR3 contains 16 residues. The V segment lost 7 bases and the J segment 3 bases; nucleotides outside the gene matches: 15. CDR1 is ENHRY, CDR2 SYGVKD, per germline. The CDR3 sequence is CAINRGTTGANYEQYF. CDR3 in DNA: TGTGCCATCAATAGAGGGACTACCGGCGCTAACTACGAGCAGTACTTC.

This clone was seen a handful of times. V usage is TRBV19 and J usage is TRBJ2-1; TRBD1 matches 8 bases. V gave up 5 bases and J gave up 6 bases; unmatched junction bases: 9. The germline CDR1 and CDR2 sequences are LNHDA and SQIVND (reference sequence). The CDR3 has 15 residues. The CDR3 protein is CASSFGTGGVNEQFF. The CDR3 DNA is TGTGCCAGTAGTTTCGGGACAGGTGGGGTCAATGAGCAGTTCTTC.

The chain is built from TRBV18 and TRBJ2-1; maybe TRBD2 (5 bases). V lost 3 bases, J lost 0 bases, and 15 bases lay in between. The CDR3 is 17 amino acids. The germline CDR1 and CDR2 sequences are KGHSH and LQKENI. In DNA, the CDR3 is TGTGCCAGCTCACCTAGCGCTTTTGGTATCTCCTACAATGAGCAGTTCTTC. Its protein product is CASSPSAFGISYNEQFF.

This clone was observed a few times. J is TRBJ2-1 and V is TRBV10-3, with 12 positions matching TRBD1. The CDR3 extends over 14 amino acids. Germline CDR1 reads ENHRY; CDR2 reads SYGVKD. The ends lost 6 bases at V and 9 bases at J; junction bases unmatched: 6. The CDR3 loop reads CAIRSGTGGGEQFF. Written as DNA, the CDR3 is TGTGCCATCAGATCCGGGACAGGGGGCGGTGAGCAGTTCTTC.

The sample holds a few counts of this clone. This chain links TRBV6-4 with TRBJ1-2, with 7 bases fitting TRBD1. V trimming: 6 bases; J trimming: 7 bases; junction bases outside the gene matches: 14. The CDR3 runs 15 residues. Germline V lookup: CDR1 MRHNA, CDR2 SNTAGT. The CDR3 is CASSPVLFTGVGYTF. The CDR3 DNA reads TGTGCCAGCAGCCCTGTACTATTTACAGGGGTTGGCTACACCTTC.

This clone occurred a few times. CDR3 nucleotides: TGTGCCTGGAGCATCACTAGCGGGACTCAAGAGACCCAGTACTTC. It encodes CAWSITSGTQETQYF. The V call is TRBV30, the J call TRBJ2-5, with 10 bases that match TRBD2. The CDR3 loop spans 15 amino acids. J was trimmed by 2 bases and V by 3 bases; bases with no gene match: 6. CDR1 GTSNPN and CDR2 SVGIG come from the germline V gene (reference sequence).

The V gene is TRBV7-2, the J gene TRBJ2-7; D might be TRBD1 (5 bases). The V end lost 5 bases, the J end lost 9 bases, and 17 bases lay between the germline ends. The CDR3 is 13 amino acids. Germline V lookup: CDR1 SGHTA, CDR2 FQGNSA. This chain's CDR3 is CASSPQDSTRQYF. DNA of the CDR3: TGTGCCAGCAGCCCCCAAGACAGTACGCGGCAGTACTTC.

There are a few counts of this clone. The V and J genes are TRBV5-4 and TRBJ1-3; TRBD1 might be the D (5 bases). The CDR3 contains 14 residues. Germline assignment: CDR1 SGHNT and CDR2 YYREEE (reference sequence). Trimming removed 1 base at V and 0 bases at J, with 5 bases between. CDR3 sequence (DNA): TGTGCCAGCAGCTTGACAGGCTCTGGAAACACCATATATTTT. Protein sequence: CASSLTGSGNTIYF.

The CDR3 DNA reads as TGCAGCGTTGAATTTGGCAGGGGAAACACCATATATTTT. It is translated as CSVEFGRGNTIYF. The chain combines TRBV29-1 with TRBJ1-3; no clear D gene. This CDR3 has 13 residues. The V gene lost 2 bases and the J gene lost 4 bases, with 9 bases spanning the gap. Looked up from germline, CDR1 is SQVTM and CDR2 is ANQGSEA.